One and the same sample provided the 26 T cell receptor beta chains below, sequenced in a study of T cell repertoires in cytomegalovirus infection. A single record per CDR3 protein comes from TCRdb applying MiXCR to the reads. The repertoire consists of 45,000 to 65,000 distinct CDR3 sequences, with roughly a fifth occurring once and the leading ten covering about 80%. No antigen has been identified for these receptors. Material: CD8+ T cells from cultured PBMCs, obtained from culture after CMV antigen stimulation. Receptors originate from a human donor in good health (CMV status not recorded). Some clones in this sample may be carry-over from other donors' samples.

This clonotype was counted a few times. The chain is built from TRBV11-3 and TRBJ1-6, with D unclear. V was shortened by 3 bases and J by 11 bases, with 11 bases between the two germline ends. This CDR3 region has 13 residues. CDR1 is SGHNT and CDR2 is YENEEA in the germline V gene. CDR3: CASSFRQGTPLHF. Here the CDR3 DNA reads TGTGCCAGCAGCTTCCGACAAGGAACACCCCTCCACTTT.

Here the CDR3 reads CASSARGGSYNEQFF. In nucleotides, the CDR3 is TGTGCCAGCAGCGCTCGGGGGGGCTCCTACAATGAGCAGTTCTTC. The rearrangement joins TRBV12-3 or TRBV12-4 to TRBJ2-1, with 8 bases aligning to TRBD2. With 6 bases clipped from V and 0 bases from J, the junction kept 4 bases outside the gene matches. The CDR3 spans 15 residues.

There are a few counts of this clonotype. The DNA for the CDR3 is TGTGCCAGCAGTTTACAGGGCTACGAGCAGTACTTC. It translates to CASSLQGYEQYF. The V gene is TRBV27, the J gene TRBJ2-7, with a possible D match to TRBD1 (5 bases). Germline CDR1 and CDR2: MNHEY and SMNVEV (reference sequence). The CDR3 sequence is 12 residues long. Trimming left V 2 bases short and J 3 bases short, with 5 bases between.

V is TRBV7-2 and J is TRBJ1-3, with D unresolved. V was trimmed by 4 bases and J by 0 bases, leaving 10 bases between them. Per germline, CDR1 SGHTA and CDR2 FQGNSA. CDR3 length: 15 amino acids. CDR3 nucleotide sequence: TGTGCCAGCAGCTCCCCCTGGGGCTCTGGAAACACCATATATTTT. It encodes CASSSPWGSGNTIYF.

Only a few counts were recorded for this clonotype. The rearrangement joins TRBV6-5 to TRBJ2-1; TRBD2 agrees at 7 bases. The CDR3 is made up of 13 amino acids. V gave up 6 bases and J gave up 7 bases; unmatched junction bases: 6. Germline V gene sequence: CDR1 MNHEY, CDR2 SVGAGI. The CDR3 sequence is CASRLTSLNEQFF. The CDR3 coding sequence is TGTGCCAGCAGGTTGACTAGCTTGAATGAGCAGTTCTTC.

This clonotype occurred a few times. This chain connects TRBV7-8 to TRBJ2-7; the match to TRBD1 covers 8 bases. With V trimmed by 2 bases and J by 4 bases, 4 bases remained unmatched. The CDR3 has 14 residues. The germline V gene encodes CDR1 SGHVS and CDR2 FQNEAQ. Written as DNA, the CDR3 is TGTGCCAGCAGCTTACTAGGACAGGGATACGAGCAGTACTTC. It translates to CASSLLGQGYEQYF.

The CDR3 nucleotides read TGTGCCAGCAGCTTAGGGACAGGGGAACGGCCCCAGCATTTT. It specifies CASSLGTGERPQHF. The V gene is TRBV7-8, the J gene TRBJ1-5, with 9 nucleotides matching TRBD1. This CDR3 contains 14 residues. V shed 1 base and J 9 bases; nucleotides not matched to a gene: 4. Germline V gene sequence: CDR1 SGHVS, CDR2 FQNEAQ.

This clonotype appeared a few times. J is TRBJ1-4 and V is TRBV28; D is uncertain. The CDR3 totals 13 residues. V shed 8 bases and J shed 4 bases, with 11 bases lying between them. CDR1 is MDHEN and CDR2 is SYDVKM in the germline V gene. For the CDR3, the DNA is TGTGCCAGCGGGAGGGTGGGTAATGAAAAACTGTTTTTT. It specifies CASGRVGNEKLFF.

This clonotype has only one observation. The chain uses TRBV10-3 and TRBJ2-7, with TRBD2 matching over 10 bases. Per germline, CDR1 ENHRY and CDR2 SYGVKD. V lost 8 bases, J lost 9 bases, and 13 bases stayed unmatched. This CDR3 is built from 14 residues. The CDR3 here is CAIGSGGDFVWQYF. In nucleotides, the CDR3 is TGTGCCATCGGAAGCGGGGGGGATTTCGTATGGCAGTACTTC.

This clonotype showed up just a few times. This chain joins TRBV28 and TRBJ1-5; no reliable D call. Germline CDR1 and CDR2: MDHEN and SYDVKM. V lost 3 bases to trimming and J lost 1 base, with 13 bases between them. CDR3 length equals 16 residues. Here the CDR3 DNA reads TGTGCCAGCAGTTTTGACCCTCGGAGAAGCAATCAGCCCCAGCATTTT. Protein: CASSFDPRRSNQPQHF.

This chain connects TRBV7-9 to TRBJ2-3, with a weak D call TRBD1 (5 bases). Trimming removed 1 base from V and 5 bases from J, with 10 bases in between. CDR3 size: 14 residues. Germline loops: CDR1 SEHNR, CDR2 FQNEAQ (reference sequence). CDR3 sequence: CASSLEGRGDTQYF. CDR3 in DNA: TGTGCCAGCAGCTTAGAAGGAAGGGGAGATACGCAGTATTTT.

The chain recombines TRBV12-3 or TRBV12-4 with TRBJ2-5; D gene uncertain. Trimming removed 6 bases from V and 4 bases from J, with 9 bases in between. The CDR3 totals 12 residues. The CDR3 sequence: CASRLTRETQYF. In nucleotides, the CDR3 is TGTGCCAGCAGACTTACTCGAGAGACCCAGTACTTC.

The rearrangement links TRBV4-1 to TRBJ2-7, with 9 bases identical to TRBD2. The CDR3 runs to 14 residues. Germline V gene lookup returns CDR1 MGHRA and CDR2 YSYEKL. The ends lost 5 bases at V and 2 bases at J; junction bases unmatched: 4. Here the CDR3 reads CASSNSGGPYEQYF. The CDR3 DNA follows: TGCGCCAGCAGCAATAGCGGGGGCCCCTACGAGCAGTACTTC.

Many counts were recorded for this clonotype. The rearrangement links TRBV7-2 to TRBJ2-3, with D unclear. This CDR3 contains 14 residues. V lost 5 bases and J lost 2, with 11 bases in between. Germline CDR1 reads SGHTA; CDR2 reads FQGNSA. The CDR3 DNA sequence: TGTGCCAGCAGCCCCAGCCGGACCACAGATACGCAGTATTTT. Protein sequence: CASSPSRTTDTQYF.

V is TRBV6-1 and J is TRBJ1-2; D remains ambiguous. The CDR3 extends over 15 amino acids. The germline V and J ends were trimmed by 6 bases and 8 bases, with 22 bases remaining between them. Germline loops: CDR1 MNHNS, CDR2 SASEGT. CDR3 in amino acids: CASREDGFGLWGYTF. In DNA, the CDR3 is TGTGCCAGCAGGGAGGACGGTTTTGGGCTTTGGGGCTACACCTTC.

This clonotype has just a few counts. V usage is TRBV10-3 and J usage is TRBJ1-4; TRBD1 matches at 9 bases. The germline V gene encodes CDR1 ENHRY and CDR2 SYGVKD. The CDR3 is 15 residues long. V trimming: 4 bases; J trimming: 12 bases; junction bases outside the gene matches: 12. The CDR3 nucleotides are TGTGCCATCAGTGGTAACAGGGGGCGAGACGAACAACTGTTTTTT. Protein product: CAISGNRGRDEQLFF.

This clonotype was seen a handful of times. The chain carries TRBV7-2 and TRBJ2-7, with a possible D match to TRBD1 (6 bases). Germline V gene sequence: CDR1 SGHTA, CDR2 FQGNSA. CDR3 length equals 16 residues. V was trimmed by 6 bases and J by 2 bases, leaving 20 bases between them. The CDR3 DNA sequence: TGTGCCAGCAGTTTTTACACTCAGGGGACGCCCTACGAGCAGTACTTC. This translates into CASSFYTQGTPYEQYF.

This clonotype was seen more than once but under ten times. As DNA, the CDR3 is TGTGCCAGTAGAACCGGGAGGTTACACACTGAAGCTTTCTTT. As protein: CASRTGRLHTEAFF. V is TRBV19 and J is TRBJ1-1; D is ambiguous. CDR3 length: 14 residues. Germline V CDR1 and CDR2: LNHDA, SQIVND (reference sequence). The V and J ends lost 6 bases and 3 bases respectively, with 14 bases between them.

This clonotype was seen a few times. The chain recombines TRBV11-2 with TRBJ1-3, with unresolved D. The V end was cut by 0 bases, the J end by 0 bases, with 12 bases between. The germline gives CDR1 SGHAT, CDR2 FQNNGV. The CDR3 loop spans 17 amino acids. The CDR3, as DNA: TGTGCCAGCAGCTTAGATCGTTTCACCTACTCTGGAAACACCATATATTTT. Translation gives CASSLDRFTYSGNTIYF.

The chain carries TRBV10-3 and TRBJ2-3; perhaps TRBD2 as D (6 bases). Deletions cut 4 bases from V and 5 bases from J, with 28 bases between. Per germline, CDR1 ENHRY and CDR2 SYGVKD. The CDR3 runs to 19 residues. Here the CDR3 reads CAISASLGPGLSTGDTQYF. CDR3 coding DNA: TGTGCCATCAGTGCGTCGCTGGGACCGGGACTCTCAACCGGAGATACGCAGTATTTT.

This clonotype was found many times. V gene TRBV6-1 combines with J gene TRBJ1-2; D remains unclear. V was clipped by 6 bases and J by 4 bases, with 18 bases between them. Per the germline V gene, CDR1 is MNHNS and CDR2 is SASEGT. The CDR3 has 15 residues. As DNA, the CDR3 is TGTGCCAGCAGGAGCCACGGAAGGCCACCCTATGGCTACACCTTC. Its translation: CASRSHGRPPYGYTF.

This chain links TRBV5-4 with TRBJ2-5; 9 nucleotides line up with TRBD2. Germline assignment: CDR1 SGHNT and CDR2 YYREEE (reference sequence). Unmatched junction bases numbered 16, after V lost 4 bases and J lost 9 bases. This CDR3 comprises 16 residues. The CDR3 loop is CASSGRPSGDLRAQYF. CDR3 DNA: TGTGCCAGCAGCGGGAGGCCTAGCGGGGACCTTCGGGCCCAGTACTTC.

This clonotype was picked up a small number of times. The chain is built from TRBV7-9 and TRBJ2-7; 14 nucleotides match TRBD2. V lost 1 base and J lost 6; bases outside the gene matches: 2. Germline V lookup: CDR1 SEHNR, CDR2 FQNEAQ (reference sequence). There are 15 residues in the CDR3. The CDR3 here is CASSLGTSGGREQYF. The DNA for the CDR3 is TGTGCCAGCAGCTTAGGGACTAGCGGGGGGCGCGAGCAGTACTTC.

J is TRBJ2-2 and V is TRBV7-9; D call uncertain. The germline V and J ends were trimmed by 10 bases and 4 bases, with 7 bases remaining between them. The CDR3 totals 11 residues. Germline CDR1 is SEHNR and CDR2 is FQNEAQ (reference sequence). The CDR3 loop reads CATTGTGELFF. For the CDR3, the DNA is TGTGCCACCACCGGCACCGGGGAGCTGTTTTTT.

The chain recombines TRBV7-6 with TRBJ2-1, with 11 bases lining up with TRBD1. The V gene's germline CDR1 is SGHVS and CDR2 FNYEAQ. V lost 6 bases, J lost 6 bases, and 4 bases stayed unmatched. The CDR3 runs 14 residues. CDR3 protein: CASSLGTGGNEQFF. The CDR3 region has the DNA TGTGCCAGCAGTCTGGGGACAGGGGGCAATGAGCAGTTCTTC.

Only a few counts were recorded for this clonotype. The chain has TRBV11-2 and TRBJ2-1; the D is unclear. The CDR3 has 13 amino acids. Trimming stripped 1 base from V and 7 bases from J, with 8 bases between. Looked up from germline, CDR1 is SGHAT and CDR2 is FQNNGV. CDR3 sequence: CASSLGVRNEQFF. In DNA, the CDR3 is TGTGCCAGCAGCTTAGGGGTCAGGAATGAGCAGTTCTTC.